Sequencing of this T cell receptor (beta chain) was carried out in a study of monozygotic twins with inflammatory bowel disease. The CDR3 length is 15 residues. CDR1 and CDR2 (germline): SEHNR, FQNEAQ (reference sequence). Using the 5' RACE reads, TCRdb records one entry per CDR3 protein without DNA. This sample contains about 150,000 distinct CDR3 sequences. Material: blood. This chain joins TRBV7-9 and TRBJ2-1. This clonotype originated in a human donor with ulcerative colitis or Crohn's disease, or a healthy co-twin of an affected twin (not recorded which). CDR3 protein: CASSFVLGFYNEQFF.